Each of the 10 T cell receptor beta chains below was sequenced from the same sample in a study of post-analysis software for immune sequencing data. Study results and caveats: In patients, a few TRBV segments were more frequent than in controls, with TRBV5-6, TRBV5-1 and TRBV20-1 among them.

Their antigen targets remain unknown. The TCR beta cDNA libraries contained unique molecular identifiers. One entry per CDR3 protein results from TCRdb running MiXCR on the PCR reads. The data show 750,000 to 900,000 distinct CDR3 sequences, 46% seen once. The sequencing sample was made of blood. All receptors come from a girl aged 10 to 17 with multiple sclerosis.

This clonotype was seen a few times. The chain combines TRBV28 with TRBJ1-5; 7 nucleotides match TRBD1. CDR3 size: 15 residues. Germline values: CDR1 MDHEN, CDR2 SYDVKM. J lost 2 bases, V lost 5 bases, and 6 bases had no gene match. The CDR3 nucleotides are TGTGCCAGCAGTCCGCCTGACAGGGGCAATCAGCCCCAGCATTTT. Translating gives CASSPPDRGNQPQHF.

The chain combines TRBV27 with TRBJ1-5; D not resolved. Trimming stripped 2 bases from V and 7 bases from J, with 9 bases between. Germline V gene data show CDR1 as MNHEY and CDR2 as SMNVEV (reference sequence). This CDR3 contains 13 residues. DNA for the CDR3: TGTGCCAGCAGTTTAGTCTTTGGACAGCCCCAGCATTTT. It translates to CASSLVFGQPQHF.

The chain joins TRBV25-1 to TRBJ2-1; TRBD1 agrees at 8 bases. The J segment lost 3 bases and the V segment lost 8 bases, leaving 9 bases of the junction unmatched. CDR1 and CDR2 (germline): MGHDK, SYGVNS. This CDR3 spans 15 amino acids. CDR3 sequence (DNA): TGTGCCAGCGCAGCTCCGGGACAGGACTACAATGAGCAGTTCTTC. Protein sequence: CASAAPGQDYNEQFF.

The rearrangement links TRBV11-2 to TRBJ2-7; D is unclear. The CDR3 loop spans 12 amino acids. The V gene lost 3 bases and the J gene lost 5 bases, with 8 bases spanning the gap. From germline, CDR1 is SGHAT and CDR2 FQNNGV. CDR3 coding DNA: TGTGCCAGCAGCTTGAGGCTCGACGAGCAGTACTTC. Protein product: CASSLRLDEQYF.

This clonotype was observed a handful of times. This chain connects TRBV5-1 to TRBJ2-7; 10 bases line up with TRBD1. The CDR3 extends over 17 amino acids. Germline V gene data show CDR1 as SGHRS and CDR2 as YFSETQ. The J segment lost 7 bases and the V segment lost 5 bases, leaving 18 bases of the junction unmatched. The CDR3 nucleotides read TGCGCCAGCAGTTTACCTCCCGGGACAGGGGTCTTGAGGGAGCAGTACTTC. Its translation is CASSLPPGTGVLREQYF.

The V gene is TRBV20-1, the J gene TRBJ2-1; 8 bases agree with TRBD2. Germline V CDR1 and CDR2: DFQATT, SNEGSKA (reference sequence). The CDR3 consists of 15 residues. The J segment lost 7 bases and the V segment lost 5 bases, leaving 13 bases of the junction unmatched. CDR3 in amino acids: CSAVDGLAGLNEQFF. CDR3 nucleotide sequence: TGCAGTGCTGTCGACGGCCTAGCGGGTCTTAATGAGCAGTTCTTC.

This rearrangement joins TRBV21-1 to TRBJ2-7; the D call in the table, TRBD1, was not verified against the DNA. TRBV21-1 is designated a pseudogene. The CDR3 spans 12 residues. As DNA, the CDR3 is TGTGCCAGCAGCAAAGAGGCGGGGACCCCGTACTTC. It encodes CASSKEAGTPYF.

The J gene is TRBJ2-3, the V gene TRBV7-2, with a possible D match to TRBD2 (5 bases). Germline CDR1 SGHTA, CDR2 FQGNSA. The CDR3 runs 17 residues. V was clipped by 2 bases and J by 6 bases, with 21 bases between them. This chain's CDR3 is CASSLSPLAPVWDTQYF. The CDR3 DNA reads as TGTGCCAGCAGCTTATCGCCTTTAGCGCCAGTTTGGGATACGCAGTATTTT.

A few counts support this clonotype. The chain links TRBV7-9 to TRBJ1-2; maybe TRBD1 (5 bases). V gave up 11 bases and J gave up 5 bases, with 15 bases separating them. The germline V gene encodes CDR1 SEHNR and CDR2 FQNEAQ (reference sequence). The CDR3 has 12 residues. The CDR3 is CASTPGGYGYTF. CDR3 nucleotides: TGTGCCTCGACTCCTGGGGGATATGGCTACACCTTC. The full variable domain, completed using reference TRBV7-9 and TRBJ1-2, is DTGVSQNPRHKITKRGQNVTFRCDPISEHNRLYWYRQTLGQGPEFLTYFQNEAQLEKSRLLSDRFSAERPKGSFSTLEIQRTEQGDSAMYLCASTPGGYGYTFGSGTRLTVV.

The chain joins TRBV6-2 or TRBV6-3 to TRBJ1-4, with D possibly matching TRBD1 (6 bases). V was pared by 5 bases and J by 4 bases, with 14 bases between. Looked up from germline, CDR1 is MNHEY and CDR2 is SVGEGT. CDR3 length equals 15 residues. Here the CDR3 reads CASSPGDRLNEKLFF. CDR3 DNA sequence: TGTGCCAGCAGTCCAGGGGACCGCCTTAATGAAAAACTGTTTTTT.